These T cell receptor beta chains were read from a single sample in a study of blood T cell repertoires in COVID-19. Generated by immunoSEQ multiplex PCR, the TCRdb table keeps only in-frame clones and is missing some. Among about 15,000 clones listed, approximately 90% were seen once. Sequencing was carried out using peripheral blood. The origin of the receptors is a human donor with active COVID-19. The donor label of this sample is uncertain. CDR3s include the opening cysteine and the closing phenylalanine or tryptophan. A D gene is named only where the DNA matches it firmly. Rows give clone size only sometimes, using once, few, many, or a class for an expanded clone.

CDR3 DNA: TGCGCCAGCAGCTTGGCTGGGGTGCAGGGAGGGAACAAGAATAGCTACACCTTC; CDR3 protein: CASSLAGVQGGNKNSYTF; clone size: few; CDR3 length: 18; D gene: .; V gene: TRBV5-1; J gene: TRBJ1-2
CDR3 DNA: TGTGCCAGCAGCTTTCCCCCTAGCGGGGGGATCTACGAGCAGTACTTC; CDR3 protein: CASSFPPSGGIYEQYF; clone size: .; CDR3 length: 16; D gene: TRBD2; V gene: TRBV7-2; J gene: TRBJ2-7
CDR3 DNA: TGTGCCAGCAGCGTAGGAGGGACAGGGGATGGCTACACCTTC; CDR3 protein: CASSVGGTGDGYTF; clone size: .; CDR3 length: 14; D gene: TRBD1; V gene: TRBV9; J gene: TRBJ1-2
CDR3 DNA: TGTGCCTGGAGTGTACGGTACGGGGAAAAACTGTTTTTT; CDR3 protein: CAWSVRYGEKLFF; clone size: once; CDR3 length: 13; D gene: .; V gene: TRBV30; J gene: TRBJ1-4
CDR3 DNA: TGTGCCAGCAGCGCCTACGCGGGAGCGCGGGGCTACACCTTC; CDR3 protein: CASSAYAGARGYTF; clone size: .; CDR3 length: 14; D gene: .; V gene: TRBV7-3; J gene: TRBJ1-2
CDR3 DNA: TGCGCCAGCAGTGAGTCAAGGACGGGAGTCGACGAGCAGTACTTC; CDR3 protein: CASSESRTGVDEQYF; clone size: .; CDR3 length: 15; D gene: .; V gene: TRBV10-2; J gene: TRBJ2-7
CDR3 DNA: TGTGCCAGCGGCCAGGGGGCTCGGACAGAAGCTTTCTTT; CDR3 protein: CASGQGARTEAFF; clone size: .; CDR3 length: 13; D gene: TRBD1; V gene: TRBV28; J gene: TRBJ1-1
CDR3 DNA: TGTGCCAGCAGCCTGGTATTTGGGGGGGACACTGAAGCTTTCTTT; CDR3 protein: CASSLVFGGDTEAFF; clone size: .; CDR3 length: 15; D gene: .; V gene: TRBV14; J gene: TRBJ1-1
CDR3 DNA: TGTGCCAGCAGTTCCAGGAAAATCACCGACAGGCCCTATGGCTACACCTTC; CDR3 protein: CASSSRKITDRPYGYTF; clone size: .; CDR3 length: 17; D gene: .; V gene: TRBV6-2/TRBV6-3; J gene: TRBJ1-2
CDR3 DNA: TGTGCCAGCAGCTTCGGACAGGGGGATCAGCCCCAGCATTTT; CDR3 protein: CASSFGQGDQPQHF; clone size: .; CDR3 length: 14; D gene: TRBD1; V gene: TRBV5-6; J gene: TRBJ1-5
CDR3 DNA: TGTGCCACTACGACGGGGTCCACAGATACGCAGTATTTT; CDR3 protein: CATTTGSTDTQYF; clone size: .; CDR3 length: 13; D gene: .; V gene: TRBV7-9; J gene: TRBJ2-3
CDR3 DNA: TGCAGCGTGGTTATACAGGGACGAGCTTTCTTT; CDR3 protein: CSVVIQGRAFF; clone size: once; CDR3 length: 11; D gene: .; V gene: TRBV29-1; J gene: TRBJ1-1
CDR3 DNA: TGTGCCAGCATTCCGGGTAGACTAGCATGGCAAGAGACCCAGTACTTC; CDR3 protein: CASIPGRLAWQETQYF; clone size: .; CDR3 length: 16; D gene: TRBD2; V gene: TRBV3-1/TRBV3-2; J gene: TRBJ2-5
CDR3 DNA: TGTGCCAGCAGTCAAACTAACCGGGGGGTCGAGCAGTACTTC; CDR3 protein: CASSQTNRGVEQYF; clone size: .; CDR3 length: 14; D gene: TRBD2; V gene: TRBV28; J gene: TRBJ2-7
CDR3 DNA: TGTGCCATCAGTGAGAGGGGCGGGGTAGGGAAGGGAGGCTACACCTTC; CDR3 protein: CAISERGGVGKGGYTF; clone size: .; CDR3 length: 16; D gene: .; V gene: TRBV10-3; J gene: TRBJ1-2
CDR3 DNA: TGTGCCAGCAGCGCCAACGACAGGGCCTACGAGCAGTACTTC; CDR3 protein: CASSANDRAYEQYF; clone size: .; CDR3 length: 14; D gene: TRBD1; V gene: TRBV9; J gene: TRBJ2-7
CDR3 DNA: TGTGCCAGCAGCGATCGAAGACAGGGGTCTGGCTACACCTTC; CDR3 protein: CASSDRRQGSGYTF; clone size: .; CDR3 length: 14; D gene: TRBD1; V gene: TRBV9; J gene: TRBJ1-2
CDR3 DNA: TGCGCCAGCAGCCCCGGACAGGGCCGTATGGGGGATACGCAGTATTTT; CDR3 protein: CASSPGQGRMGDTQYF; clone size: .; CDR3 length: 16; D gene: TRBD1; V gene: TRBV5-1; J gene: TRBJ2-3
CDR3 DNA: TGTGCCAGCACGGCCACAGGGAGGGGTGAAGCTTTCTTT; CDR3 protein: CASTATGRGEAFF; clone size: .; CDR3 length: 13; D gene: .; V gene: TRBV2; J gene: TRBJ1-1
CDR3 DNA: TGTGCCAGCAGCTTAGCTGGGGAGTATCAGCCCCAGCATTTT; CDR3 protein: CASSLAGEYQPQHF; clone size: .; CDR3 length: 14; D gene: .; V gene: TRBV7-8; J gene: TRBJ1-5
CDR3 DNA: TGTGCCAGCAGTGATTGGCTAGCGGGAGCCTACGAGCAGTACTTC; CDR3 protein: CASSDWLAGAYEQYF; clone size: .; CDR3 length: 15; D gene: TRBD2; V gene: TRBV2; J gene: TRBJ2-7
CDR3 DNA: TGTGCCAGTAGCCCGGGATACAACAATGAGCAGTTCTTC; CDR3 protein: CASSPGYNNEQFF; clone size: .; CDR3 length: 13; D gene: .; V gene: TRBV19; J gene: TRBJ2-1
CDR3 DNA: TGTGCCAGTAGACTAGCGGGAGATACGCAGTATTTT; CDR3 protein: CASRLAGDTQYF; clone size: few; CDR3 length: 12; D gene: TRBD2; V gene: TRBV19; J gene: TRBJ2-3
CDR3 DNA: TGTGCCAGCTCACCTAGACTTGTATCCTACAATGAGCAGTTCTTC; CDR3 protein: CASSPRLVSYNEQFF; clone size: .; CDR3 length: 15; D gene: .; V gene: TRBV18; J gene: TRBJ2-1
CDR3 DNA: TGCGCCAGCAGCCAAGATACGGGAGCGGAGCAGTTCTTC; CDR3 protein: CASSQDTGAEQFF; clone size: .; CDR3 length: 13; D gene: .; V gene: TRBV4-3; J gene: TRBJ2-1
CDR3 DNA: TGCGCCAGCAGCCAAGTAGGAGGGCGGGGACGAACAAGACCCTACGAGCAGTACTTC; CDR3 protein: CASSQVGGRGRTRPYEQYF; clone size: few; CDR3 length: 19; D gene: .; V gene: TRBV4-1; J gene: TRBJ2-7
CDR3 DNA: TGCAGTGCTAGTAGAGGGACAGGGACGGATTTGGGCACTGAAGCTTTCTTT; CDR3 protein: CSASRGTGTDLGTEAFF; clone size: .; CDR3 length: 17; D gene: TRBD1; V gene: TRBV20-1; J gene: TRBJ1-1
CDR3 DNA: TGCGCCAGCAAAGCCGGGACAGGGGTCTCCTACGAGCAGTACTTC; CDR3 protein: CASKAGTGVSYEQYF; clone size: .; CDR3 length: 15; D gene: TRBD1; V gene: TRBV5-1; J gene: TRBJ2-7
CDR3 DNA: TGCGCCAGCAGCCAAGATTCAGGGGCCACTGAAGCTTTCTTT; CDR3 protein: CASSQDSGATEAFF; clone size: once; CDR3 length: 14; D gene: .; V gene: TRBV4-1; J gene: TRBJ1-1
CDR3 DNA: TGTGCCAGCAGGTCAGGGGGCTGGGACAATGAGCAGTTCTTC; CDR3 protein: CASRSGGWDNEQFF; clone size: .; CDR3 length: 14; D gene: TRBD1; V gene: TRBV27; J gene: TRBJ2-1
CDR3 DNA: TGTGCCACCGCCCCCGAGAGGGAAGGCTATGGCTACACCTTC; CDR3 protein: CATAPEREGYGYTF; clone size: .; CDR3 length: 14; D gene: .; V gene: TRBV2; J gene: TRBJ1-2